The rows below give T cell receptor beta chains drawn from one sample of a study of blood T cell repertoires in COVID-19. Assay: immunoSEQ multiplex PCR; the TCRdb copy retains only in-frame clones and omits some. The sample includes 230,000 or so clones, about 86% of them seen just once. Sequencing was done on a sample of peripheral blood. The origin of the receptors is a man aged 45-60 years with active or convalescent COVID-19. Each CDR3 is given with its conserved first and last residue.

V,CDR3
TRBV5-1,CASSLDREGTEAFF
TRBV7-9,CASSEPGQAYGYTF
TRBV5-1,CASSLAGGAPEAFF
TRBV29-1,CSDRSGGAYNEQFF
TRBV7-6,CASSPRLGTAYEQYF
TRBV5-6,CASSLIAVFSYNEQFF
TRBV5-8,CASSLGSGVGTDTQYF
TRBV5-5,CASSLVQGTYEQYF
TRBV7-3,CASSPPGTGANEQFF
TRBV19,CASSAPDRGRAGQHF
TRBV28,CASSAGYNEKLFF
TRBV29-1,CSVEDLGGNGYTF
TRBV6-2/TRBV6-3,CASSYSQGKFGYTF
TRBV3-1/TRBV3-2,CASSQMIGGSYNEQFF
TRBV19,CASSMDRDQPQHF
TRBV15,CATSAGLTYEQYF
TRBV19,CASSPGNSNQPQHF
TRBV3-1/TRBV3-2,CASSQSLGQGSYNEQFF
TRBV7-2,CASSVGPRHMFF
TRBV7-3,CASSSTGRNEQFF
TRBV12-3/TRBV12-4,CASSPVGAKPYF
TRBV28,CASSLSLAGKTGELFF
TRBV3-1/TRBV3-2,CASSHGVLKGYTF
TRBV30,CAWPGPGGLSYEQYF
TRBV5-6,CASSLIPGSGGYTF
TRBV7-2,CASSFTGNSNQPQHF
TRBV9,CASSPLGEVNTEAFF
TRBV2,CASSARAGQGGTQYF
TRBV21-1,CASRVDGGYLNEQFF
TRBV28,CASSPIAAGLRTGELFF
TRBV19,CASSAGQHYEQYF
TRBV12-3/TRBV12-4,CASSIQGRRQYF
TRBV9,CASSVGVGGGETQYF
TRBV6-5,CASRSGTINSPLHF
TRBV12-3/TRBV12-4,CASSYNLEPQHF
TRBV21-1,CASSKANGGARETQYF
TRBV27,CASSLRYNEKLFF
TRBV7-2,CASSLTGPGDEQFF
TRBV5-5,CASSPGRGLAVDTQYF
TRBV21-1,CASSKECGGLSTDTQYF
TRBV3-1/TRBV3-2,CASSQVSQGHGYTF